This T cell receptor (beta chain) was found in a study of T cells in localized non-small cell lung cancer. Study-wide points: It was uninvolved adjacent lung that showed the highest T cell clonality, exceeding tumor. Longer survival (overall) was linked to higher T cell density in blood. Since sequencing was restricted to only one region of the tumor, intratumor heterogeneity remains a possibility.

Concerning this clone itself: Its antigen is not known.

Samples of adjacent lung lacking atypia were obtained no closer than 2 cm to the tumor margin. The CDR3 is 17 amino acids. V lost 0 bases to trimming and J lost 4 bases, with 18 bases between them. Germline values: CDR1 MNHGY, CDR2 SAAAGT. Libraries were prepared by immunoSEQ multiplex PCR; TCRdb keeps only in-frame clonotypes and omits some of them. Among 1,500 to 2,000 clones listed, roughly a quarter were seen once. The starting material was normal lung tissue next to the tumor, obtained before any cancer treatment. The genes are TRBV6-8 and TRBJ2-5; D is possibly TRBD1 or TRBD2 (7 bases each). This clonotype originated in a male donor aged 60 or over with stage II lung adenocarcinoma. CDR3 sequence (DNA): TGTGCCAGCAGTTACTCAAATCCGGGGAGGGGGCCAGAGACCCAGTACTTC. Protein sequence: CASSYSNPGRGPETQYF.